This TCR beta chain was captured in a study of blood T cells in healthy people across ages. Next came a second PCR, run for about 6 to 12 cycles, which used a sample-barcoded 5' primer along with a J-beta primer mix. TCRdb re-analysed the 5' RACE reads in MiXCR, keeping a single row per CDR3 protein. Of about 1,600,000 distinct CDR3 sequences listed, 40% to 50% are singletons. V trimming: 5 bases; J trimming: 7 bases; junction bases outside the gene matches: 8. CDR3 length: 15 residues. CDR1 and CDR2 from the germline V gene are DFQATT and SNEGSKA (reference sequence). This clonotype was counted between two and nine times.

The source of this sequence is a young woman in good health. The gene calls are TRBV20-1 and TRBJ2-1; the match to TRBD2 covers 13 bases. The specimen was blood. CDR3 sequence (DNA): TGCAGTGCTTTCTTACCGGGACTAGCGGGGAATGAGCAGTTCTTC. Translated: CSAFLPGLAGNEQFF.